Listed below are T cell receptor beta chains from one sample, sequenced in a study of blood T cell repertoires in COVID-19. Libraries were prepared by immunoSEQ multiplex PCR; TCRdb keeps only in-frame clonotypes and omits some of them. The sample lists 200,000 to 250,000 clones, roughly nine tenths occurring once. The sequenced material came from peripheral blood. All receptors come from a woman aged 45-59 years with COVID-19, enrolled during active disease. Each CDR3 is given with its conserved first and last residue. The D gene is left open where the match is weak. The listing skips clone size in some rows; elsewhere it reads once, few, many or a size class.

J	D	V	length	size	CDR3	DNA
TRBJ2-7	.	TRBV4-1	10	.	CAGKGGEQYF	TGCGCCGGGAAAGGAGGTGAGCAGTACTTC
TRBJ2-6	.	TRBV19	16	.	CASSISIPSGANVLTF	TGTGCCAGTAGTATATCAATTCCCTCTGGGGCCAACGTCCTGACTTTC
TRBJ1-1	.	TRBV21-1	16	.	CASSKLGEGLNTEAFF	TGTGCCAGCAGCAAACTCGGGGAAGGGTTGAACACTGAAGCTTTCTTT
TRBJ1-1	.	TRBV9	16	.	CASSSQGIPPDTEAFF	TGTGCCAGCAGCTCGCAGGGGATCCCCCCGGACACTGAAGCTTTCTTT
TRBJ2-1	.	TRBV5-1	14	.	CASSALAATDEQFF	TGCGCCAGCAGCGCCCTAGCAGCTACCGATGAGCAGTTCTTC
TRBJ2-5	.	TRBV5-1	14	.	CASSLAGAEGAQYF	TGCGCCAGCAGCTTGGCAGGGGCCGAGGGGGCCCAGTACTTC
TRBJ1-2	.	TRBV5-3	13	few	CARSSTVVYGYTF	TGTGCCAGAAGCTCGACAGTGGTCTATGGCTACACCTTC
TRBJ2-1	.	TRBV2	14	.	CASRDILSYNEQFF	TGTGCCAGCAGGGACATCCTGTCCTACAATGAGCAGTTCTTC
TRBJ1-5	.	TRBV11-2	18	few	CASSLGRGLSRDNQPQHF	TGTGCCAGCAGCTTGGGGCGGGGACTATCAAGAGACAATCAGCCCCAGCATTTT
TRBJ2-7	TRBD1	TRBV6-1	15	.	CASSELDRPSYEQYF	TGTGCCAGCAGTGAACTGGACAGGCCTTCCTACGAGCAGTACTTC
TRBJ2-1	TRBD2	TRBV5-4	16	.	CASSAGTGGHYNEQFF	TGTGCCAGCAGCGCGGGGACGGGGGGTCACTACAATGAGCAGTTCTTC
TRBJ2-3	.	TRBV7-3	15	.	CASSFDQGRADTQYF	TGTGCCAGCAGCTTTGACCAGGGCAGGGCAGATACGCAGTATTTT
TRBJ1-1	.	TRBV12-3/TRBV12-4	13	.	CASSLVQNTEAFF	TGTGCCAGCAGTTTAGTACAGAACACTGAAGCTTTCTTT
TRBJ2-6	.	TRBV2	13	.	CASSDVGANVLTF	TGTGCCAGCAGTGACGTTGGGGCCAACGTCCTGACTTTC
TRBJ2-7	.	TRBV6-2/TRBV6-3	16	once	CASSYSRIDYQDEQYF	TGTGCCAGCAGTTACTCCCGTATCGACTATCAAGACGAGCAGTACTTC
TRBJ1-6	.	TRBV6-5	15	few	CASRPPGLSHSPLHF	TGTGCCAGCAGGCCGCCGGGACTGTCTCATTCACCCCTCCACTTT
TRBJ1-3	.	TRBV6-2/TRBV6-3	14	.	CASSYSGDGNTIYF	TGTGCCAGCAGTTACTCGGGAGACGGAAACACCATATATTTT
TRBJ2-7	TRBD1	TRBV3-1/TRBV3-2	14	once	CASSPDRGEYEQYF	TGTGCCAGCAGCCCCGACAGGGGGGAATACGAGCAGTACTTC
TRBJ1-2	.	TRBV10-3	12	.	CAISVTGYGYTF	TGTGCCATCAGTGTTACAGGCTATGGCTACACCTTC
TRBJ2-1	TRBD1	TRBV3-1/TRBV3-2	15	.	CASSQVNTGEDEQFF	TGTGCCAGCAGCCAAGTAAATACAGGGGAAGATGAGCAGTTCTTC
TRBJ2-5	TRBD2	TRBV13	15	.	CASRLAGGPGETQYF	TGTGCCAGCAGACTAGCGGGGGGGCCCGGGGAGACCCAGTACTTC
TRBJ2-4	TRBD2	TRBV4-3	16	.	CASSQDLAGGENIQYF	TGCGCCAGCAGCCAAGATTTAGCGGGGGGGGAAAACATTCAGTACTTC
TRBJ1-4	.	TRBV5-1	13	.	CASSFRENEKLFF	TGCGCCAGCAGCTTCCGGGAGAATGAAAAACTGTTTTTT
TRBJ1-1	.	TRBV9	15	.	CASSDPGGLFSEAFF	TGTGCCAGCAGCGACCCGGGTGGTCTCTTCTCTGAAGCTTTCTTT
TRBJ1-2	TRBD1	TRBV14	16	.	CASSRGQGVSPMGYTF	TGTGCCAGCAGTAGAGGACAGGGAGTATCCCCTATGGGCTACACCTTC
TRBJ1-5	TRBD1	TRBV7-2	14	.	CASSPGQGGQPQHF	TGTGCCAGCAGCCCCGGACAGGGTGGACAGCCCCAGCATTTT
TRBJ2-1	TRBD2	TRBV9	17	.	CASSVEVAGGLANEQFF	TGTGCCAGCAGCGTAGAAGTAGCGGGGGGGCTTGCCAATGAGCAGTTCTTC
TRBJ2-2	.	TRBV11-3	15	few	CASSLRGRGAGELFF	TGTGCCAGCAGCTTGAGGGGGAGAGGGGCCGGGGAGCTGTTTTTT
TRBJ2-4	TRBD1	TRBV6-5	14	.	CASISSTGGNIQYF	TGTGCCAGCATTTCCTCGACAGGGGGAAACATTCAGTACTTC
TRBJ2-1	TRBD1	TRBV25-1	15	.	CASSPDGTGYNEQFF	TGTGCCAGCAGCCCTGACGGGACAGGGTACAATGAGCAGTTCTTC
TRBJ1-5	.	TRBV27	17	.	CASSPNLQEYSNQPQHF	TGTGCCAGCAGTCCTAACCTACAGGAGTATAGCAATCAGCCCCAGCATTTT
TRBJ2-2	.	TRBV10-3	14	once	CAIRVAANTGELFF	TGTGCCATCAGGGTAGCGGCGAACACCGGGGAGCTGTTTTTT
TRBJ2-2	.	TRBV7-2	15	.	CASSTIGGVNGELFF	TGTGCCAGCAGCACAATAGGGGGGGTAAACGGGGAGCTGTTTTTT
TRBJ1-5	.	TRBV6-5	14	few	CASSYRTGNQPQHF	TGTGCCAGCAGTTACCGGACGGGGAATCAGCCCCAGCATTTT
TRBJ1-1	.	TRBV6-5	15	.	CASRLLWDTNTEAFF	TGTGCCAGCAGGTTACTCTGGGACACGAACACTGAAGCTTTCTTT
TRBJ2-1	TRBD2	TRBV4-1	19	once	CASSRVIAGAKSSYNEQFF	TGCGCCAGCAGCCGGGTTATAGCGGGGGCAAAGAGCTCCTACAATGAGCAGTTCTTC
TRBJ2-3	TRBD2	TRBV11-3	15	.	CASSSRTRNTDTQYF	TGTGCCAGCAGCTCCCGGACTAGAAACACAGATACGCAGTATTTT
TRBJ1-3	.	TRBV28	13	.	CASSLTTGNTIYF	TGTGCCAGCAGCCTGACAACTGGAAACACCATATATTTT
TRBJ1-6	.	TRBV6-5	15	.	CASRDGSDYNSPLHF	TGTGCCAGCAGAGACGGGTCAGACTATAATTCACCCCTCCACTTT
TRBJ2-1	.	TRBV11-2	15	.	CASSLSPGGYNEQFF	TGTGCCAGCAGCTTATCTCCCGGGGGTTACAATGAGCAGTTCTTC
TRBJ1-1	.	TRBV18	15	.	CASSPWRREDTEAFF	TGTGCCAGCTCACCATGGCGACGGGAGGACACTGAAGCTTTCTTT
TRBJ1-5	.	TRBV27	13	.	CASSLYGYQPQHF	TGTGCCAGCAGTTTATACGGTTATCAGCCCCAGCATTTT
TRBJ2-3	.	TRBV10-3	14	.	CAISEEGGIDTQYF	TGTGCCATCAGTGAGGAGGGCGGAATAGATACGCAGTATTTT
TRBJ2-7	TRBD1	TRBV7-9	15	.	CASSPPGTGNYEQYF	TGTGCCAGCAGTCCTCCCGGGACAGGGAACTACGAGCAGTACTTC
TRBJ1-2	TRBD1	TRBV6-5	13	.	CASSSYPGQGSTF	TGTGCCAGCAGTTCCTATCCGGGACAGGGATCCACCTTC
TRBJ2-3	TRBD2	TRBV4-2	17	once	CASSQDEKLAGTDTQYF	TGTGCCAGCAGCCAAGATGAAAAACTAGCGGGCACAGATACGCAGTATTTT
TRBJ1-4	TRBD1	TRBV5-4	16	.	CASSTYRQGGNEKLFF	TGTGCCAGCAGCACCTACCGACAGGGCGGTAATGAAAAACTGTTTTTT